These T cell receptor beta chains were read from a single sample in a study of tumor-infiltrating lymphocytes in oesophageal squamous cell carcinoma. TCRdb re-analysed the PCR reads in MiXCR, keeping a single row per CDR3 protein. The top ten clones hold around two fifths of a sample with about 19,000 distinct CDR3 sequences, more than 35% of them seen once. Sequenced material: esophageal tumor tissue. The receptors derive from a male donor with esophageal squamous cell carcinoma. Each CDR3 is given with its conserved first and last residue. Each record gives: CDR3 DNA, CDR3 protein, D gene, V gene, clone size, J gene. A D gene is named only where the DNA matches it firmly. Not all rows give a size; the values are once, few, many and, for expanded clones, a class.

TGCGCCAGCAGCCAAGCAGGGACCGTAGATACGCAGTATTTT CASSQAGTVDTQYF . TRBV4-1 many TRBJ2-3
TGTGCCAGCAGCTTGAAACAGGGTTACACTGAAGCTTTCTTT CASSLKQGYTEAFF . TRBV5-6 . TRBJ1-1
TGTGCCAGTAGCCCGGGACAGAAACGCTCTGGGGCCAACGTCCTGACTTTC CASSPGQKRSGANVLTF TRBD1 TRBV19 many TRBJ2-6
TGCAGCGTTGATGCGGGGGGGACTAGCAGATACTACAATGAGCAGTTCTTC CSVDAGGTSRYYNEQFF TRBD2 TRBV29-1 . TRBJ2-1
TGTGCCAGCAGCTTCAACTGGGGGGGCACTGAAGCTTTCTTT CASSFNWGGTEAFF . TRBV7-9 medium-sized TRBJ1-1
TGTGCCAGCAGTCAGCCGGGACAGCTGAACACTGAAGCTTTCTTT CASSQPGQLNTEAFF TRBD1 TRBV6-6 . TRBJ1-1
TGTGCCAGTAGCTCACAGGATTTTTTTCCCCTCCACTTT CASSSQDFFPLHF . TRBV19 . TRBJ1-6
TGTGCCAGCAGCCGACTAGCGGGATCTGATACGCAGTATTTT CASSRLAGSDTQYF TRBD2 TRBV7-2 . TRBJ2-3
TGTGCCAGTAGTATTGGTGGGACAGGGGGCGAGCAGTACTTC CASSIGGTGGEQYF TRBD1 TRBV19 many TRBJ2-7
TGTGCCAGCAGCTTAGTCCCCAAATACGAGCAGTACTTC CASSLVPKYEQYF . TRBV7-4 . TRBJ2-7
TGTGCCAGCTCCGGGGGGGGAAACAATGAGCAGTTCTTC CASSGGGNNEQFF TRBD2 TRBV6-2/TRBV6-3 . TRBJ2-1
TGTGCCAGCAGCTTTGAAGGGGGGCGGGGCATTCAGTACTTC CASSFEGGRGIQYF . TRBV7-3 . TRBJ2-4
TGTGCCAGCAGCCAAGCGCGGGGGCCCTACAATGAGCAGTACTTC CASSQARGPYNEQYF . TRBV14 . TRBJ2-5
TGTGCCAGCAGCTCACAGGGGTGGGTCAGAGAGACCCAGTACTTC CASSSQGWVRETQYF TRBD1 TRBV7-8 many TRBJ2-5
TGTGCCAGCAGCTTAGGAGATAGCGGGAGGATCGGAGATACGCAGTATTTT CASSLGDSGRIGDTQYF TRBD2 TRBV7-6 few TRBJ2-3
TGTGCCAGCAGCTTAGTCTCCTACAATGAGCAGTTCTTC CASSLVSYNEQFF . TRBV7-2 . TRBJ2-1
TGTGCCAGCAGTTACGGGAGACAGAATGGCTACACCTTC CASSYGRQNGYTF . TRBV6-2/TRBV6-3 . TRBJ1-2
TGTGCCAGCAGCTTAGAAAATAGCGGGGAGCAGTTCTTC CASSLENSGEQFF TRBD2 TRBV11-2 many TRBJ2-1
TGTGCCAGCAGAGCCGGGGGACAGTGGGACGGGGAGCAGTACTTC CASRAGGQWDGEQYF . TRBV7-8 . TRBJ2-5
TGTGCCAGTAGTGTCTCCAGGGTTTTCGGGCCTGGCTACACCTTC CASSVSRVFGPGYTF . TRBV19 many TRBJ1-2
TGTGCCACCCGGACAGAAACCTACGAGCAGTACTTC CATRTETYEQYF . TRBV6-1 many TRBJ2-7
TGCGCCAGCAGACCCTATGAAAAACTGTTTTTT CASRPYEKLFF . TRBV10-1 many TRBJ1-4
TGTGCCAGCAGCCCAAGGCCGGGGCTCTACGAGCAGTACTTC CASSPRPGLYEQYF . TRBV7-8 . TRBJ2-7
TGTGCCAGTCAGGGGGCGAAGTACGAGCAGTACTTC CASQGAKYEQYF TRBD1 TRBV10-3 many TRBJ2-7
TGTGCCAGCAGCAGATCGGACAGAAACACCGGGGAGCTGTTTTTT CASSRSDRNTGELFF . TRBV27 . TRBJ2-2
TGTGCCAGCAGTTCCTTGGGGACTAGTAAAACGCAAGAGACCCAGTACTTC CASSSLGTSKTQETQYF TRBD2 TRBV28 . TRBJ2-5
TGTGCCAGCAGCTTAGACCAGATGGGTGAGCAGTTCTTC CASSLDQMGEQFF . TRBV7-9 . TRBJ2-1
TGTGCCAGCAGCTTCCGGGACAGCGGGGACTATGAGCAGTACTTC CASSFRDSGDYEQYF . TRBV7-9 many TRBJ2-7
TGTGCCAGCAGCTTCGGGTCTAGCTCCTACAATGAGCAGTTCTTC CASSFGSSSYNEQFF . TRBV7-3 . TRBJ2-1
TGTGCCATCGAAGGGGTTAACTCCTACGAGCAGTACTTC CAIEGVNSYEQYF . TRBV10-3 many TRBJ2-7
TGTGCCAGCAGCCTATTGGGGGCAGGGGCAACCTACGAGCAGTACTTT CASSLLGAGATYEQYF . TRBV5-6 . TRBJ1-1
TGTGCCAGCAGCTTTATGGATTCTAGCACAGATACGCAGTATTTT CASSFMDSSTDTQYF . TRBV7-6 many TRBJ2-3
TGTGCCGGCAGGGGCGGGGAGGACTACGAGCAGTACTTT CAGRGGEDYEQYF . TRBV7-8 . TRBJ1-6
TGTGCCATCAGTGAGTCGGGATCCAGGAGCACAGATACGCAGTACTTC CAISESGSRSTDTQYF . TRBV10-3 . TRBJ2-7
TGTGCCAGCAGCCAAATTTCGGAGACCCAGTACTTC CASSQISETQYF . TRBV5-5 . TRBJ2-5
TGTGCCAGCAGCTTAGCTGGAGGGGCCTCCTACAATGAGCAGTTCTTC CASSLAGGASYNEQFF . TRBV7-2 . TRBJ2-1
TGTGCCAGCCAAGGCCGGGGCAATCAGCCCCAGCATTTT CASQGRGNQPQHF . TRBV2 many TRBJ1-5
TGTGCCAGCGAATCGGGACGGTCCTACAATGAGCAGTTCTTC CASESGRSYNEQFF . TRBV12-3/TRBV12-4 . TRBJ2-1
TGTGCCAGCAGCTTGTCCGGAGGGAGTCAGCCCCAGCATTTT CASSLSGGSQPQHF . TRBV5-6 many TRBJ1-5
TGTGCCAGCAGCTCGTACACAGGAGAGCAGTACTTC CASSSYTGEQYF . TRBV7-3 . TRBJ2-7
TGTGCCAGCAGCCCCATTAGAAACACTGAAGCTTTCTTT CASSPIRNTEAFF . TRBV7-2 . TRBJ1-1
TGTGCCAGCAGTGAGCGCTGGGGACAAACAATGGATGAGCAGTTCTTC CASSERWGQTMDEQFF . TRBV6-1 . TRBJ2-1
TGCGCCAGCAGCTTGGGAGGGGGGGATTCACCCCTCCACTTT CASSLGGGDSPLHF . TRBV5-1 many TRBJ1-6